This T cell receptor beta chain was captured by sequencing in a study of T cell repertoires in cytomegalovirus infection. Study-level findings and limits: Dominating the ex vivo response were TCR beta clonotypes that were CMV-specific and HLA-C-restricted.

TCRdb used MiXCR to reprocess the reads, holding one entry per CDR3 protein. The sample contains about 920,000 distinct CDR3 sequences, around 31% of which appear only once. This CDR3 has 16 amino acids. V shed 3 bases and J 0 bases; nucleotides not matched to a gene: 4. Germline CDR1 reads KGHDR; CDR2 reads SFDVKD. Turning to this clonotype: Its antigen is unknown.

The V and J genes are TRBV24-1 and TRBJ2-3, with 8 bases fitting TRBD2. The source material was cultured CD8+ T cells from PBMCs, sampled from culture after CMV antigen stimulation. The source is a human donor in good health (CMV status not recorded). Some clones in this sample may be carry-over from other donors' samples. CDR3 region: CATSDHSGASTDTQYF. The CDR3 region has the DNA TGTGCCACCAGTGATCATAGCGGGGCGAGCACAGATACGCAGTATTTT.